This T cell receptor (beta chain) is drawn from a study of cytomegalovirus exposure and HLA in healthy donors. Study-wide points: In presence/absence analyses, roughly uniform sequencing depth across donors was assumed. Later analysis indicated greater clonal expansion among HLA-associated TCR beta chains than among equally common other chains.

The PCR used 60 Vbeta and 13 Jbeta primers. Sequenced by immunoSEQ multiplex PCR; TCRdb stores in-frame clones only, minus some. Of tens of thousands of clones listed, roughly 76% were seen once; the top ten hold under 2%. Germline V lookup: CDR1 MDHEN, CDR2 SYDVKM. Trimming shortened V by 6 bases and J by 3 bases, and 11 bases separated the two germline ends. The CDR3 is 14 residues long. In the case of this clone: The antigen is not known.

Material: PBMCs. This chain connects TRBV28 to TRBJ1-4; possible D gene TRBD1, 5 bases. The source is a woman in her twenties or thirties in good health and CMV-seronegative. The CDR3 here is CASSPDRPNEKLFF. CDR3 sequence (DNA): TGTGCCAGCAGCCCTGACAGACCTAATGAAAAACTGTTTTTT.